The entry that follows covers one TCR beta chain sequence. What it binds is unknown. These data belong to a study of T cell responses to AZD1222 COVID-19 vaccine. Points from the study as a whole: Clonal diversity may have been underestimated, and the donors were mostly white British, with more females than males. Repertoire sampling happened only post peak T cell response. Of the AZD1222 recipients, only 5 to 7 were seropositive at baseline. Nearly half of the spike-specific TCRs reportedly recognize variant regions that carry no mutations.

Assay used: immunoSEQ multiplex PCR; TCRdb lists only in-frame clones, some missing. This sample yields fewer than 120,000 clones, of which 87% are seen a single time; roughly 3.2% belongs to the top ten. The germline V gene has CDR1 MDHEN and CDR2 SYDVKM. V was pared by 5 bases and J by 7 bases, with 3 bases between. This CDR3 comprises 11 residues. This clonotype was sampled from an adult in good health. The sequencing used peripheral blood, collected on day 0 of AZD1222 vaccination. The V gene is TRBV28, the J gene TRBJ1-6; D gene uncertain. The CDR3 nucleotides are TGTGCCAGCAGTCAAAATTCACCCCTCCACTTT. This sequence encodes CASSQNSPLHF.